One sample yielded the 18 T cell receptor beta chains listed below, sequenced in a study of OX40 agonist ivuxolimab in advanced cancers. Sequencing used immunoSEQ multiplex PCR; TCRdb keeps in-frame clones, though not all of them. The sample gives 50,000 to 65,000 clones, around nine tenths of which show up once; 0.6% to 0.7% is in the top ten. Sequencing used CD4+ or CD8+ T cells sorted from blood, obtained in a trial of the OX40 agonist ivuxolimab. The source is an adult with an advanced solid tumor such as melanoma, head and neck, liver or kidney cancer.

This clone was counted between two and nine times. The genes are TRBV6-6 and TRBJ1-2, with a possible D match to TRBD1 (5 bases). Looked up from germline, CDR1 is MNHNY and CDR2 is SVGAGI (reference sequence). This CDR3 comprises 12 residues. The V end was cut by 6 bases, the J end by 8 bases, with 13 bases between. Written as DNA, the CDR3 is TGTGCCAGCAGCCGGGGACGGGGAGGCTACACCTTC. This codes for CASSRGRGGYTF.

The rearrangement links TRBV15 to TRBJ2-2; D is undetermined. Looked up from germline, CDR1 is LNHNV and CDR2 is YYDKDF (reference sequence). This CDR3 is built from 14 residues. Trimming took 0 bases from V and 1 from J, leaving 3 bases between them. The CDR3: CATSREGNTGELFF. CDR3 bases: TGTGCCACCAGCAGAGAGGGGAACACCGGGGAGCTGTTTTTT.

The table lists this clone with a few counts. This chain links TRBV30 with TRBJ2-5; D gene ambiguous. Deletions cut 3 bases from V and 4 bases from J, with 9 bases between. The CDR3 has 12 amino acids. Germline lookup yields CDR1 GTSNPN and CDR2 SVGIG (reference sequence). CDR3 loop: CAWRVSGETQYF. In nucleotides, the CDR3 is TGTGCCTGGAGAGTTTCCGGAGAGACCCAGTACTTC.

This clone has a handful of counts. V is TRBV7-3 and J is TRBJ1-1; D is possibly TRBD1 (6 bases). From germline, CDR1 is SGHTA and CDR2 FQGTGA. There are 14 residues in the CDR3. Trimming pared 5 bases from V and 0 bases from J, leaving 10 bases between. This CDR3 reads CASSPTGMNTEAFF. The CDR3 DNA sequence: TGTGCCAGCAGCCCTACAGGGATGAACACTGAAGCTTTCTTT.

V and J are TRBV5-1 and TRBJ2-2; a weak D match, TRBD1 (6 bases). Trimming removed 4 bases at V and 7 bases at J, with 11 bases between. This CDR3 has 13 amino acids. The germline CDR1 and CDR2 sequences are SGHRS and YFSETQ. The chain's CDR3 is CASSPQGNGELFF. In nucleotides, the CDR3 is TGCGCCAGCAGCCCTCAGGGGAACGGGGAGCTGTTTTTT.

The chain recombines TRBV6-5 with TRBJ1-1; D not certain. V gave up 6 bases and J gave up 11 bases, with 13 bases separating them. CDR1 MNHEY and CDR2 SVGAGI come from the germline V gene. The CDR3 has 11 amino acids. The CDR3, as DNA: TGTGCCAGCAGCCACTCACTCAAGGCTTTCTTT. It specifies CASSHSLKAFF.

The rearrangement links TRBV5-1 to TRBJ1-4, with D uncertain. Germline assignment: CDR1 SGHRS and CDR2 YFSETQ. V was pared by 1 base and J by 7 bases, with 11 bases between. The CDR3 is made up of 14 amino acids. CDR3 residues: CASSLSPTGEKLFF. In DNA, the CDR3 is TGCGCCAGCAGCTTGAGCCCCACGGGTGAAAAACTGTTTTTT. The full variable domain, its missing parts supplied by reference TRBV5-1 and TRBJ1-4, is KAGVTQTPRYLIKTRGQQVTLSCSPISGHRSVSWYQQTPGQGLQFLFEYFSETQRNKGNFPGRFSGRQFSNSRSEMNVSTLELGDSALYLCASSLSPTGEKLFFGSGTQLSVL.

This chain connects TRBV9 to TRBJ1-1; TRBD1 agrees at 12 bases. V dropped 3 bases and J dropped 0; count of bases not matched to a gene: 3. This CDR3 contains 16 residues. Per germline, CDR1 SGDLS and CDR2 YYNGEE. CDR3 loop: CASSAGTGGMNTEAFF. The CDR3, as DNA: TGTGCCAGCAGCGCCGGGACAGGGGGCATGAACACTGAAGCTTTCTTT.

The J gene is TRBJ2-1, the V gene TRBV5-1; the D gene is possibly TRBD1 (6 bases). CDR3 length: 14 residues. Germline CDR1 is SGHRS and CDR2 is YFSETQ. Trimming cost V 4 bases and J 9 bases, with 17 bases left between them. The CDR3, as DNA: TGCGCCAGCAGCATGGGGGACAAGCTGGCTGAGCAGTTCTTC. Protein: CASSMGDKLAEQFF.

The gene calls are TRBV7-3 and TRBJ2-3; weak D call: TRBD1 (7 bases). Germline lookup yields CDR1 SGHTA and CDR2 FQGTGA. The CDR3 totals 18 residues. V was cut by 4 bases and J by 6 bases, with 26 bases left in between. The CDR3 DNA sequence: TGTGCCAGCAGCTCCCAGGGGGGCGGAGGCAGGTATACCGATACGCAGTATTTT. This translates into CASSSQGGGGRYTDTQYF. Supplemented by reference TRBV7-3 and TRBJ2-3, the full variable domain reads GAGVSQTPSNKVTEKGKYVELRCDPISGHTALYWYRQSLGQGPEFLIYFQGTGAADDSGLPNDRFFAVRPEGSVSTLKIQRTERGDSAVYLCASSSQGGGGRYTDTQYFGPGTRLTVL.

This chain connects TRBV5-1 to TRBJ2-7; possible D gene TRBD1, 6 bases. Germline CDR1 reads SGHRS; CDR2 reads YFSETQ. V was pared by 4 bases and J by 0 bases, with 14 bases between. The CDR3 totals 15 residues. This CDR3 is CASSPTGYNSYEQYF. In DNA form, the CDR3 reads TGCGCCAGCAGCCCGACAGGTTATAACTCCTACGAGCAGTACTTC.

This clone was seen just once. The chain uses TRBV5-1 and TRBJ2-7; D is unclear. This CDR3 comprises 16 residues. V was clipped by 1 base and J by 0 bases, with 14 bases between them. Germline V CDR1 and CDR2: SGHRS, YFSETQ. The CDR3 region is CASSLIFGQISYEQYF. In DNA form, the CDR3 reads TGCGCCAGCAGCTTGATCTTTGGGCAGATCTCCTACGAGCAGTACTTC.

The chain has TRBV18 and TRBJ1-4; D is unclear. The CDR3 is made up of 13 amino acids. Germline V gives CDR1 KGHSH, CDR2 LQKENI. Between the trimmed V and J ends, which lost 6 bases and 5 bases, there was a span of 10 bases. CDR3 nucleotides: TGTGCCAGCTCCCTTGACCACAATGAAAAACTGTTTTTT. As protein: CASSLDHNEKLFF.

The J gene is TRBJ2-1, the V gene TRBV5-6; tentative D call: TRBD1 (5 bases). CDR1 and CDR2 (germline): SGHDT, YYEEEE. The V and J ends lost 4 bases and 0 bases respectively, with 20 bases between them. This CDR3 contains 18 residues. The DNA of the CDR3 is TGTGCCAGCAGCCGAAACTCCTGGGGCCAGAGCTCCTACAATGAGCAGTTCTTC. This sequence encodes CASSRNSWGQSSYNEQFF. Full variable domain (missing parts from reference TRBV5-6 and TRBJ2-1): DAGVTQSPTHLIKTRGQQVTLRCSPKSGHDTVSWYQQALGQGPQFIFQYYEEEERQRGNFPDRFSGHQFPNYSSELNVNALLLGDSALYLCASSRNSWGQSSYNEQFFGPGTRLTVL.

The chain carries TRBV18 and TRBJ2-1, with 12 bases fitting TRBD2. The CDR3 sequence is 15 residues long. CDR1 and CDR2 from the germline V gene are KGHSH and LQKENI. V lost 3 bases and J lost 6; bases outside the gene matches: 3. CDR3 residues: CASSPASGRVNEQFF. CDR3 coding DNA: TGTGCCAGCTCACCGGCTAGCGGGAGGGTCAATGAGCAGTTCTTC.

V and J are TRBV2 and TRBJ2-7, with 9 bases fitting TRBD2. From germline, CDR1 is SNHLY and CDR2 FYNNEI. With 6 bases clipped from V and 4 bases from J, the junction kept 19 bases outside the gene matches. The CDR3 totals 18 residues. CDR3 sequence: CASSRGAGVAGGRYEQYF. DNA for the CDR3: TGTGCCAGCAGCCGGGGAGCGGGTGTCGCGGGAGGGCGGTACGAGCAGTACTTC.

J is TRBJ2-7 and V is TRBV4-1; TRBD1 matches 9 bases. The CDR3 contains 18 residues. Germline V gene data show CDR1 as MGHRA and CDR2 as YSYEKL. The V and J ends lost 0 bases and 3 bases, in that order; junction bases with no gene match: 12. The CDR3 nucleotides read TGCGCCAGCAGCCAAGAGAGGAGGCCTGCGACAGGGGGCTACGAGCAGTACTTC. It yields the protein CASSQERRPATGGYEQYF.

The chain has TRBV7-9 and TRBJ2-4; 11 bases align to TRBD2. CDR1 is SEHNR, CDR2 FQNEAQ, per germline (reference sequence). The CDR3 sequence is 15 residues long. V was pared by 5 bases and J by 7 bases, with 7 bases of the junction left unmatched. CDR3: CASSPPGLAENIQYF. The CDR3, as DNA: TGTGCCAGCAGCCCACCGGGACTAGCGGAGAACATTCAGTACTTC. The variable domain in full, with the rest retrieved from reference TRBV7-9 and TRBJ2-4, is DTGVSQNPRHKITKRGQNVTFRCDPISEHNRLYWYRQTLGQGPEFLTYFQNEAQLEKSRLLSDRFSAERPKGSFSTLEIQRTEQGDSAMYLCASSPPGLAENIQYFGAGTRLSVL.